This TCR beta chain was sequenced in a study of blood T cell repertoires in COVID-19. Study details: Acute-phase and convalescent COVID-19 samples originated in the United States, Italy and Spain. The cDNA or gDNA used as material had been derived from T cells, B-cell-depleted T cells, or PBMCs.

Per the germline V gene, CDR1 is KGHDR and CDR2 is SFDVKD. This CDR3 has 15 residues. The V end lost 4 bases, the J end lost 0 bases, and 12 bases lay between the germline ends. Original methodology: Amplification of reference gene primers provided the estimated nucleated cell counts. Data came from immunoSEQ multiplex PCR; TCRdb stores just in-frame clones and leaves some out. That table is the source of V, J and clone size, and D and trimming were worked out from the DNA. The data show about 220,000 clones, around 82% seen once. What was sequenced was peripheral blood. The chain couples TRBV24-1 to TRBJ2-7, with D possibly being TRBD1 (5 bases). This TCR came from a woman aged 25 to 39 who had recovered from COVID-19. For the CDR3, the DNA is TGTGCCACCAGTGACCGCAGGGCTATCTCCTACGAGCAGTACTTC. It yields the protein CATSDRRAISYEQYF.